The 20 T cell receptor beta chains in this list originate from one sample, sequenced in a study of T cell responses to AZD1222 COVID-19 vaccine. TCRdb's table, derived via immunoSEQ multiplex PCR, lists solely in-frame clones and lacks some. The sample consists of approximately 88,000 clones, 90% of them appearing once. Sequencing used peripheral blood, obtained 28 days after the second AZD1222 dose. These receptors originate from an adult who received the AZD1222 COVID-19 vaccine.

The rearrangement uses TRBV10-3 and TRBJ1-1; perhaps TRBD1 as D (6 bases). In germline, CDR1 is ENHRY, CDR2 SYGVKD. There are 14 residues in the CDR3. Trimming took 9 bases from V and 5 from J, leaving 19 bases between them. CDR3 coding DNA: TGTGCCATTGGAGGGGGTCAAAGTTTGACTGAAGCTTTCTTT. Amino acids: CAIGGGQSLTEAFF.

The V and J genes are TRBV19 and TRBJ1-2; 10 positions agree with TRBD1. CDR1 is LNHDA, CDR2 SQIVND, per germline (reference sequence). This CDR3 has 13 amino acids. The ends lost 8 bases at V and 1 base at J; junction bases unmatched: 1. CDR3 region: CASGQGDNYGYTF. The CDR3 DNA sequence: TGTGCCAGTGGACAGGGGGATAACTATGGCTACACCTTC.

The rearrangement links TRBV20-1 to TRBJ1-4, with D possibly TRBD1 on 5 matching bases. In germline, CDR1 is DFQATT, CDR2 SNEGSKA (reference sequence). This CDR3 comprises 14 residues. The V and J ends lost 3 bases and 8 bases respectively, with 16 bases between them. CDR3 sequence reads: CSASRGYPGEKLFF. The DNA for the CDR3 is TGCAGTGCTAGTCGGGGGTACCCGGGGGAAAAACTGTTTTTT.

In DNA form, the CDR3 reads TGTGCCAGCGGCCGGGAGGGGCTCTACAATGAGCAGTTCTTC. Translated, it gives CASGREGLYNEQFF. The chain combines TRBV7-3 with TRBJ2-1, with 8 bases fitting TRBD2. Germline V gene lookup returns CDR1 SGHTA and CDR2 FQGTGA. J was trimmed by 3 bases and V by 8 bases; bases with no gene match: 6. There are 14 residues in the CDR3.

This chain's CDR3 is CASSQGTGTGANVLTF. CDR3 bases: TGTGCCAGCTCACAAGGGACAGGGACTGGGGCCAACGTCCTGACTTTC. The chain recombines TRBV18 with TRBJ2-6, with TRBD1 matching 9 bases. The CDR3 runs to 16 residues. The V gene end was trimmed by 4 bases and the J gene end by 2 bases; junction bases not matched to a gene: 3. Germline CDR1 KGHSH, CDR2 LQKENI. Combining the CDR3 with reference TRBV18 and TRBJ2-6 gives the whole variable domain NAGVMQNPRHLVRRRGQEARLRCSPMKGHSHVYWYRQLPEEGLKFMVYLQKENIIDESGMPKERFSAEFPKEGPSILRIQQVVRGDSAAYFCASSQGTGTGANVLTFGAGSRLTVL.

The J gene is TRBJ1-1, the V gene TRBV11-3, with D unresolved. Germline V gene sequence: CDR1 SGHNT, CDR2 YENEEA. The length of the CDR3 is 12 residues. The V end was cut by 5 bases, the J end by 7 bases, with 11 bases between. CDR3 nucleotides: TGTGCCAGCAGCCTTAGTAAGGGTGAAGCTTTCTTT. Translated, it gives CASSLSKGEAFF.

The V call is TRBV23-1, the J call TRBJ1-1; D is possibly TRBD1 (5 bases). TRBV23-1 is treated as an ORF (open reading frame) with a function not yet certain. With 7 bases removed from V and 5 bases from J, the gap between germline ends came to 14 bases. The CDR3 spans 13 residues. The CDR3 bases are TGCGCCAGCACGACGCAGGGAGATACTGAAGCTTTCTTT. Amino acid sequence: CASTTQGDTEAFF.

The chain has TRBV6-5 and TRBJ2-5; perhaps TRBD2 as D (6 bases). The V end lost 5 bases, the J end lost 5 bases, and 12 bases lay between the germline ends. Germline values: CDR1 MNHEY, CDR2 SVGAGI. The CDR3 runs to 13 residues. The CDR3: CASSRTTGETQYF. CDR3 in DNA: TGTGCCAGCAGTCGGACTACGGGGGAGACCCAGTACTTC.

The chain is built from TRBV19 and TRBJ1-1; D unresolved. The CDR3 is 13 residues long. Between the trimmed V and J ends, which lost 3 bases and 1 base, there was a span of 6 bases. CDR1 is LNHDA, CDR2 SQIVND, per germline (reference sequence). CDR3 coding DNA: TGTGCCAGTAGTATGGTACGGAACACTGAAGCTTTCTTT. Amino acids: CASSMVRNTEAFF.

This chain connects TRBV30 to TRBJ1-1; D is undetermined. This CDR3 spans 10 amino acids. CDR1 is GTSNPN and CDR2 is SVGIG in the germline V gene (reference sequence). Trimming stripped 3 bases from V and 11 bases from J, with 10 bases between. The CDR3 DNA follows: TGTGCCTGGAGGAGTTGGAGGGCTTTCTTT. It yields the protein CAWRSWRAFF.

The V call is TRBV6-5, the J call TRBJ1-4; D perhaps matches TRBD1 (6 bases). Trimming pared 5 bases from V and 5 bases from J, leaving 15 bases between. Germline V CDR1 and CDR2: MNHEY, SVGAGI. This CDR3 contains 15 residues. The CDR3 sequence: CASSPRDTRNEKLFF. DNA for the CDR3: TGTGCCAGCAGTCCGCGGGACACCCGAAATGAAAAACTGTTTTTT.

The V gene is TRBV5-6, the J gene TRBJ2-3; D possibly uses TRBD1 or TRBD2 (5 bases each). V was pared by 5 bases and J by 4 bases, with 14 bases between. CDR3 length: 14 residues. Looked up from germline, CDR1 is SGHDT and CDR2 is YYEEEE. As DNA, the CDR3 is TGTGCCAGCAGACGAGGGGTTAGGCCAGATACGCAGTATTTT. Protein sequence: CASRRGVRPDTQYF.

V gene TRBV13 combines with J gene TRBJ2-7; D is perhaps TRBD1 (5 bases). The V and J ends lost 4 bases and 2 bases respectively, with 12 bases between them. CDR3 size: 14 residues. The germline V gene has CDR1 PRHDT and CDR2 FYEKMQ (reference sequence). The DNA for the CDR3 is TGTGCCAGCAGCTATCAGGGAATCACCTACGAGCAGTACTTC. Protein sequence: CASSYQGITYEQYF.

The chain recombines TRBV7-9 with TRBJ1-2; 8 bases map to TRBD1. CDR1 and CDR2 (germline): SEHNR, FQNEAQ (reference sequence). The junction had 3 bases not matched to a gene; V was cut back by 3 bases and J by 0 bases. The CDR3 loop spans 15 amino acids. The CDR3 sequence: CASSFGQGANYGYTF. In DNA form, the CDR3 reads TGTGCCAGCAGCTTCGGACAGGGCGCTAACTATGGCTACACCTTC.

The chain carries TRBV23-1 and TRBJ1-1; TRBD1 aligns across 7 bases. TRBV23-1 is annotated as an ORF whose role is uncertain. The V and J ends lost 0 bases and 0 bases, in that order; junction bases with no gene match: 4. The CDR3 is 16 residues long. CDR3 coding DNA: TGCGCCAGCAGTCAATCCTCCGGGACAGTGAACACTGAAGCTTTCTTT. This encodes CASSQSSGTVNTEAFF.

The CDR3 DNA is TGTGCCAGTACCGGCGGACAGGTTTCTAACTATGGCTACACCTTC. Translated: CASTGGQVSNYGYTF. This chain connects TRBV19 to TRBJ1-2, with 7 bases that match TRBD1. Germline V lookup: CDR1 LNHDA, CDR2 SQIVND (reference sequence). The CDR3 is made up of 15 amino acids. Unmatched junction bases numbered 8, after V lost 7 bases and J lost 0 bases.

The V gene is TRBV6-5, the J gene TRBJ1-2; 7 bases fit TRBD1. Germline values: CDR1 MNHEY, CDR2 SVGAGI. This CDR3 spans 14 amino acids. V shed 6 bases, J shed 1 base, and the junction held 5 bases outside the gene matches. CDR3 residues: CASSPRQGNYGYTF. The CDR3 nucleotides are TGTGCCAGCAGCCCCCGACAGGGTAACTATGGCTACACCTTC.

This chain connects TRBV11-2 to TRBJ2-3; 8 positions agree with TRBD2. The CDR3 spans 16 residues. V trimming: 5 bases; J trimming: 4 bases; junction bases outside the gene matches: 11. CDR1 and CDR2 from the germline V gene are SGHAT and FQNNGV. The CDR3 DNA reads TGTGCCAGCAGCCGTCAAAGCGGGGGAGGGCCAGATACGCAGTATTTT. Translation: CASSRQSGGGPDTQYF.

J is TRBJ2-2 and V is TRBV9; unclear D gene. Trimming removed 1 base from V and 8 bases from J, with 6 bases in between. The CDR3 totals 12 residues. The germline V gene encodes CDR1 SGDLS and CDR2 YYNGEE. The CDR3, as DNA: TGTGCCAGCAGCGTAAGTGCGGGGGAGCTGTTTTTT. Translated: CASSVSAGELFF.

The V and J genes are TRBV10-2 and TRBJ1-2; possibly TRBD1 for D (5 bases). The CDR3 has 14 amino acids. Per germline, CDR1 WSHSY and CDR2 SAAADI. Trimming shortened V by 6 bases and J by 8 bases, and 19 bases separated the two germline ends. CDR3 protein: CASSLYPREGGYTF. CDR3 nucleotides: TGCGCCAGCAGCTTATACCCCAGAGAGGGGGGCTACACCTTC.